Shown below are 27 T cell receptor beta chains from a single sample sequenced in a study of shared clonotypes between healthy human individuals. Some clones are missing from TCRdb's copy, which holds only in-frame ones; the method was immunoSEQ multiplex PCR. The repertoire consists of roughly 700,000 clones, with less than 95% occurring once and the leading ten covering roughly 36%. Sequenced material: memory CD8+ T cells from PBMCs. This sample's subset: CD45RO+ cells pooled with CCR7-negative TemRA cells. The receptors were gathered from a man between 18 and 29 years old in good health. Some clones in this sample may be carry-over from other donors' samples.

The chain joins TRBV13 to TRBJ2-3; either TRBD1 or TRBD2 may supply D (5 bases each). Germline V gives CDR1 PRHDT, CDR2 FYEKMQ (reference sequence). The CDR3 has 14 amino acids. V was pared by 2 bases and J by 8 bases, with 14 bases between. This chain's CDR3 is CASSLPRQGPTQYF. The CDR3 nucleotides read TGTGCCAGCAGCTTACCCCGCCAGGGACCTACGCAGTATTTT.

This chain uses TRBV4-2 with TRBJ2-1, with 8 bases aligning to TRBD2. Germline assignment: CDR1 LGHNA and CDR2 YNFKEQ. CDR3 size: 14 residues. Trimming at V came to 1 base and at J to 7 bases, leaving 3 bases not matched to a gene. CDR3 in amino acids: CASSQGERGNEQFF. The DNA for the CDR3 is TGTGCCAGCAGCCAAGGCGAGCGGGGGAATGAGCAGTTCTTC.

The chain has TRBV25-1 and TRBJ1-5, with TRBD1 matching over 7 bases. V was clipped by 5 bases and J by 4 bases; unmatched bases: 2. The V gene's germline CDR1 is MGHDK and CDR2 SYGVNS. The CDR3 consists of 13 residues. This CDR3 reads CASSQTGNQPQHF. CDR3 in DNA: TGTGCCAGCAGTCAGACAGGGAATCAGCCCCAGCATTTT.

The genes are TRBV4-1 and TRBJ2-2, with TRBD2 matching over 7 bases. The V segment lost 3 bases and the J segment 3 bases; nucleotides outside the gene matches: 10. This CDR3 has 17 residues. The germline gives CDR1 MGHRA, CDR2 YSYEKL. Here the CDR3 reads CASSHPREGVDTGELFF. In DNA form, the CDR3 reads TGCGCCAGCAGCCACCCCAGGGAGGGTGTCGACACCGGGGAGCTGTTTTTT.

The V call is TRBV11-2, the J call TRBJ2-7; possible D gene TRBD2, 5 bases. CDR3 length: 15 amino acids. The germline V gene encodes CDR1 SGHAT and CDR2 FQNNGV. The V end was cut by 0 bases, the J end by 3 bases, with 12 bases between. The CDR3 DNA reads TGTGCCAGCAGCTTAGATCCCCTAGCCTACTACGAGCAGTACTTC. It specifies CASSLDPLAYYEQYF.

The chain joins TRBV19 to TRBJ2-4; 7 bases are shared with TRBD1. V lost 6 bases, J lost 6 bases, and 5 bases stayed unmatched. The CDR3 spans 13 residues. Germline CDR1 and CDR2: LNHDA and SQIVND (reference sequence). The chain's CDR3 is CASRSRDRNIQYF. Written as DNA, the CDR3 is TGTGCCAGTAGGAGCCGGGACAGAAACATTCAGTACTTC.

V and J are TRBV27 and TRBJ2-7; unclear D gene. The ends were cut back, 3 bases at V and 2 bases at J, with 8 bases in the middle. CDR1 and CDR2 (germline): MNHEY, SMNVEV (reference sequence). The CDR3 extends over 13 amino acids. CDR3 coding DNA: TGTGCCAGCAGTTTTGGTCACACCTACGAGCAGTACTTC. It specifies CASSFGHTYEQYF.

This clone was recorded only once. The chain links TRBV19 to TRBJ1-4; 8 bases match TRBD1. Germline CDR1 LNHDA, CDR2 SQIVND (reference sequence). The trim removed 3 bases at V and 8 bases at J, leaving 8 bases unmatched. CDR3 length: 15 residues. The chain's CDR3 is CASSITTGVREKLFF. The CDR3 bases are TGTGCCAGTAGTATTACGACAGGGGTTAGGGAAAAACTGTTTTTT. Looking up the rest from reference TRBV19 and TRBJ1-4 gives the full variable domain: DGGITQSPKYLFRKEGQNVTLSCEQNLNHDAMYWYRQDPGQGLRLIYYSQIVNDFQKGDIAEGYSVSREKKESFPLTVTSAQKNPTAFYLCASSITTGVREKLFFGSGTQLSVL.

V usage is TRBV5-6 and J usage is TRBJ1-2; a possible D gene is TRBD1 (6 bases). The germline V gene has CDR1 SGHDT and CDR2 YYEEEE. This CDR3 region has 17 residues. V lost 0 bases to trimming and J lost 2 bases, with 17 bases between them. CDR3 sequence: CASSLAGFIGQNYGYTF. The CDR3 coding sequence is TGTGCCAGCAGCTTGGCCGGATTCATCGGACAGAACTATGGCTACACCTTC.

The chain combines TRBV6-5 with TRBJ2-1; weak D call: TRBD2 (6 bases). CDR3 size: 12 residues. V lost 11 bases and J lost 7, with 15 bases in between. CDR1 and CDR2 (germline): MNHEY, SVGAGI. The CDR3 bases are TGTGCCGTCAAATCTCGGGGGAATGAGCAGTTCTTC. Translating gives CAVKSRGNEQFF.

The V gene is TRBV9, the J gene TRBJ1-3, with 7 bases lining up with TRBD1. The CDR3 is 14 amino acids. V dropped 5 bases and J dropped 2; count of bases not matched to a gene: 4. Germline CDR1 SGDLS, CDR2 YYNGEE. CDR3 sequence reads: CASSLQGAGNTIYF. Here the CDR3 DNA reads TGTGCCAGCAGTCTTCAGGGGGCTGGAAACACCATATATTTT.

The rearrangement links TRBV12-5 to TRBJ2-1, with TRBD2 matching over 7 bases. This CDR3 has 12 residues. The germline V gene has CDR1 LGHNT and CDR2 FRNRAP. With V trimmed by 6 bases and J by 8 bases, 4 bases remained unmatched. CDR3 sequence reads: CASGSGIDEQFF. DNA for the CDR3: TGTGCTAGTGGCAGCGGGATAGATGAGCAGTTCTTC.

The V and J genes are TRBV6-6 and TRBJ2-1; 15 bases are shared with TRBD2. Germline assignment: CDR1 MNHNY and CDR2 SVGAGI (reference sequence). This CDR3 is built from 16 residues. After removal of 10 bases from V and 6 bases from J, the junction contained 10 bases not matched to a gene. CDR3 DNA: TGTGCCACCGCCGGACTAGCGGGAGGGCCGGGCAATGAGCAGTTCTTC. Amino acid sequence: CATAGLAGGPGNEQFF.

The chain carries TRBV7-9 and TRBJ2-2; D ambiguous. V lost 4 bases to trimming and J lost 5 bases, with 14 bases between them. Per germline, CDR1 SEHNR and CDR2 FQNEAQ (reference sequence). This CDR3 has 15 amino acids. CDR3 coding DNA: TGTGCCAGCAGCTCCTCTATGGGTGTGACCGGGGAGCTGTTTTTT. It codes for CASSSSMGVTGELFF. The full variable domain, completed using reference TRBV7-9 and TRBJ2-2, is DTGVSQNPRHKITKRGQNVTFRCDPISEHNRLYWYRQTLGQGPEFLTYFQNEAQLEKSRLLSDRFSAERPKGSFSTLEIQRTEQGDSAMYLCASSSSMGVTGELFFGEGSRLTVL.

The chain combines TRBV28 with TRBJ2-1, with 8 positions matching TRBD1. V lost 4 bases, J lost 1 base, and 12 bases stayed unmatched. Germline loops: CDR1 MDHEN, CDR2 SYDVKM. The length of the CDR3 is 18 residues. The DNA of the CDR3 is TGTGCCAGCAGTTCGTCCGCAGGTGGACAGGGATCCTACAATGAGCAGTTCTTC. Translated, it gives CASSSSAGGQGSYNEQFF.

The genes are TRBV25-1 and TRBJ1-2; the match to TRBD1 covers 7 bases. Losses at the gene ends were 4 bases for V and 8 bases for J; bases not matched to a gene: 4. Germline CDR1 MGHDK, CDR2 SYGVNS. The CDR3 totals 12 residues. CDR3 nucleotide sequence: TGTGCCAGCAGTGGGATCAGGGGGGGCTACACCTTC. Translating it yields CASSGIRGGYTF.

The chain couples TRBV7-2 to TRBJ1-5, with D unclear. Germline CDR1 is SGHTA and CDR2 is FQGNSA. The CDR3 has 14 amino acids. Trimming cost V 1 base and J 0 bases, with 4 bases left between them. Here the CDR3 reads CASSLVVSNQPQHF. For the CDR3, the DNA is TGTGCCAGCAGCTTAGTTGTTAGCAATCAGCCCCAGCATTTT. The complete variable domain, with remaining parts taken from reference TRBV7-2 and TRBJ1-5, reads GAGVSQSPSNKVTEKGKDVELRCDPISGHTALYWYRQSLGQGLEFLIYFQGNSAPDKSGLPSDRFSAERTGGSVSTLTIQRTQQEDSAVYLCASSLVVSNQPQHFGDGTRLSIL.

The chain joins TRBV7-9 to TRBJ1-3; 7 bases are a match to TRBD1. Trimming took 4 bases from V and 7 from J; bases not matched to a gene: 1. The germline V gene has CDR1 SEHNR and CDR2 FQNEAQ (reference sequence). The CDR3 covers 12 residues. CDR3 residues: CASSWDSNTIYF. The CDR3 DNA follows: TGTGCCAGCAGCTGGGACAGTAACACCATATATTTT.

The rearrangement links TRBV28 to TRBJ1-1, with D tentatively TRBD1 (6 bases). CDR3 length equals 17 residues. V gave up 5 bases and J gave up 0 bases, with 19 bases separating them. Germline lookup yields CDR1 MDHEN and CDR2 SYDVKM. CDR3 sequence (DNA): TGTGCCAGCAGTCCGCCGGACAGACATAGTATGAACACTGAAGCTTTCTTT. Protein sequence: CASSPPDRHSMNTEAFF.

This rearrangement joins TRBV29-1 to TRBJ2-7; 7 bases are a match to TRBD2. Per germline, CDR1 SQVTM and CDR2 ANQGSEA. Unmatched junction bases numbered 7, after V lost 0 bases and J lost 2 bases. The CDR3 sequence is 15 residues long. In DNA, the CDR3 is TGCAGCGTTGAAGATCCGGAGCGGGGCACCTACGAGCAGTACTTC. This gives the protein CSVEDPERGTYEQYF.

This sequence joins TRBV27 and TRBJ2-3, with 10 bases identical to TRBD2. This CDR3 has 15 amino acids. CDR1 MNHEY and CDR2 SMNVEV come from the germline V gene (reference sequence). V lost 3 bases and J lost 6; bases outside the gene matches: 6. CDR3 bases: TGTGCCAGCAGTTTTTCTAGCGGGAGTGCGGATACGCAGTATTTT. Its protein product is CASSFSSGSADTQYF.

The CDR3 bases are TGTGCCTGGAGTTTCCACCCGGGACTAGCGGGGGACTACGAGCAGTACTTC. Translated: CAWSFHPGLAGDYEQYF. The chain recombines TRBV30 with TRBJ2-7, with 14 bases identical to TRBD2. The CDR3 is made up of 17 amino acids. From germline, CDR1 is GTSNPN and CDR2 SVGIG (reference sequence). The V segment lost 2 bases and the J segment 3 bases; nucleotides outside the gene matches: 9.

V and J are TRBV6-1 and TRBJ1-5, with a possible D match to TRBD1 (5 bases). The CDR3 extends over 15 amino acids. V was shortened by 7 bases and J by 6 bases, with 19 bases between the two germline ends. Germline CDR1 MNHNS, CDR2 SASEGT. The CDR3: CASKGLVVGGQPQHF. CDR3 DNA sequence: TGTGCCAGCAAGGGGCTGGTCGTCGGGGGTCAGCCCCAGCATTTT.

This clone showed up just once. The chain joins TRBV15 to TRBJ2-1; the D is unclear. This CDR3 contains 14 residues. In germline, CDR1 is LNHNV, CDR2 YYDKDF (reference sequence). Trimming cost V 8 bases and J 4 bases, with 15 bases left between them. This CDR3 reads CATDSGDLYNEQFF. Here the CDR3 DNA reads TGTGCCACCGACTCTGGGGATTTATACAATGAGCAGTTCTTC. Filled out from reference TRBV15 and TRBJ2-1, the complete variable domain reads DAMVIQNPRYQVTQFGKPVTLSCSQTLNHNVMYWYQQKSSQAPKLLFHYYDKDFNNEADTPDNFQSRRPNTSFCFLDIRSPGLGDTAMYLCATDSGDLYNEQFFGPGTRLTVL.

This sequence joins TRBV27 and TRBJ2-7; unclear D gene. CDR1 is MNHEY and CDR2 is SMNVEV in the germline V gene (reference sequence). This CDR3 spans 15 amino acids. Trimming left V 3 bases short and J 3 bases short, with 15 bases between. CDR3 sequence: CASSFSGYGDYEQYF. The CDR3 DNA sequence: TGTGCCAGCAGTTTCTCGGGCTATGGAGACTACGAGCAGTACTTC.

The chain combines TRBV27 with TRBJ2-7, with D possibly being TRBD1 (5 bases). CDR3 length: 14 amino acids. Trimming left V 2 bases short and J 3 bases short, with 11 bases between. The germline gives CDR1 MNHEY, CDR2 SMNVEV (reference sequence). CDR3 region: CASSLDRVGYEQYF. The CDR3 nucleotides are TGTGCCAGCAGTTTAGACAGAGTGGGCTACGAGCAGTACTTC.

As regards this clone: This same CDR3 is encoded by further DNA sequences in the sample. The chain is built from TRBV27 and TRBJ2-1, with 7 bases identical to TRBD1. The trim removed 2 bases at V and 2 bases at J, leaving 0 bases unmatched. The germline CDR1 and CDR2 sequences are MNHEY and SMNVEV (reference sequence). The CDR3 is 14 amino acids. The CDR3 loop reads CASSLQGAYNEQFF. In nucleotides, the CDR3 is TGTGCCAGCAGTTTACAGGGGGCCTACAATGAGCAGTTCTTC.